This TCR beta chain was identified during a study of cytomegalovirus exposure and HLA in healthy donors. Study information: In an earlier analysis, around 100 million unique TCR beta sequences were found from 150 million to 200 million T cells. Early release data held 75 million to 100 million unique TCRs from HLA-typed donors. Findings and caveats of the study: The study carried out a later analysis of TCR beta sequences. It associated 15,000 to 20,000 of them with specific HLA alleles at a false discovery rate of 0.05. In a later analysis, TCR beta V- and J-gene trimming showed a link to a missense DCLRE1C variant.

Worth noting for this clone: What it binds is not known.

Looked up from germline, CDR1 is GTSNPN and CDR2 is SVGIG (reference sequence). The CDR3 is 16 residues long. Losses at the gene ends were 3 bases for V and 2 bases for J; bases not matched to a gene: 11. This PCR relied on a set of 60 Vbeta primers and 13 Jbeta primers. Generated by immunoSEQ multiplex PCR, the TCRdb table keeps only in-frame clones and is missing some. The sample consists of 150,000 to 180,000 clones, around 68% of them appearing once. The source is a man aged 25-40 years in good health and CMV-seronegative. V gene TRBV30 combines with J gene TRBJ2-7, with 9 bases fitting TRBD2. Sequencing was performed on PBMCs. CDR3 loop: CAWRSGGQRGPYEQYF. The CDR3 region has the DNA TGTGCCTGGAGAAGCGGGGGGCAGAGAGGCCCCTACGAGCAGTACTTC.